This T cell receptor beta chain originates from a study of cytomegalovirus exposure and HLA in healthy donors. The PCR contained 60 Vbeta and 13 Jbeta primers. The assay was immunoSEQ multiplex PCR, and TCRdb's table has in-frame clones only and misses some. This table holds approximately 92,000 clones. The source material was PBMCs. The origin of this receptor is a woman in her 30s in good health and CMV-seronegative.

CDR3 DNA: TGTGCCAGCAGTTATCTCAGGAACACTGAAGCTTTCTTT. It translates to CASSYLRNTEAFF. The V gene is TRBV2, the J gene TRBJ1-1, with D unresolved. This CDR3 region has 13 residues. Germline V CDR1 and CDR2: SNHLY, FYNNEI. The ends were cut back, 5 bases at V and 1 base at J, with 8 bases in the middle.